Below are 17 T cell receptor beta chains sequenced from a single sample in a study of control samples from healthy donors and cancer patients. The data were produced by immunoSEQ multiplex PCR, yet TCRdb's version contains in-frame clones alone and is incomplete. The sample holds 400,000 to 500,000 clones; about nine tenths are singletons and the top ten take 6% to 7%. The sequenced sample consisted of PBMCs. Receptor source: a man in his forties with head and neck cancer.

The genes are TRBV9 and TRBJ1-2, with a weak D call TRBD1 (5 bases). The germline CDR1 and CDR2 sequences are SGDLS and YYNGEE. The CDR3 totals 17 residues. V was clipped by 6 bases and J by 0 bases, with 21 bases between them. CDR3 DNA: TGTGCCAGCATCGAATTAGGGGACGGTCAAGCTAACTATGGCTACACCTTC. Translating it yields CASIELGDGQANYGYTF.

This clone appeared once. The identical CDR3 is also encoded by other nucleotide sequences in the sample. This chain uses TRBV28 with TRBJ2-7; D gene unclear. Germline CDR1 reads MDHEN; CDR2 reads SYDVKM. The CDR3 totals 11 residues. V was pared by 4 bases and J by 3 bases, with 4 bases between. CDR3 sequence: CASSSLYEQYF. The CDR3 DNA sequence: TGTGCCAGCAGTTCCCTCTACGAGCAGTACTTC.

The rearrangement links TRBV10-3 to TRBJ2-1, with 14 bases identical to TRBD2. The CDR3 runs 17 residues. Trimming cost V 3 bases and J 4 bases; bases outside gene matches: 5. Germline loops: CDR1 ENHRY, CDR2 SYGVKD. The CDR3 reads CAISDIRTSGGYNEQFF. The CDR3 coding sequence is TGTGCCATCAGTGATATTCGGACTAGCGGGGGGTACAATGAGCAGTTCTTC.

With respect to this clone: This sample includes further DNA sequences coding for the same CDR3. The rearrangement links TRBV20-1 to TRBJ1-4; possible D gene TRBD1, 6 bases. The CDR3 length is 11 residues. V shed 6 bases and J shed 8 bases, with 10 bases lying between them. Per the germline V gene, CDR1 is DFQATT and CDR2 is SNEGSKA (reference sequence). The CDR3 nucleotides are TGCAGTGCCACCAGGGGCGAAAAACTGTTTTTT. Protein product: CSATRGEKLFF.

V gene TRBV27 combines with J gene TRBJ2-3; TRBD2 might be the D (7 bases). This CDR3 is built from 16 residues. V lost 3 bases, J lost 2 bases, and 15 bases lay in between. Per the germline V gene, CDR1 is MNHEY and CDR2 is SMNVEV (reference sequence). Written as DNA, the CDR3 is TGTGCCAGCAGTTTTCGGGCGGGGGCGTTCACAGATACGCAGTATTTT. Protein product: CASSFRAGAFTDTQYF.

The chain recombines TRBV6-2 or TRBV6-3 with TRBJ1-6; TRBD1 aligns across 7 bases. Trimming took 5 bases from V and 6 from J; bases not matched to a gene: 13. This CDR3 comprises 17 residues. Germline V gene sequence: CDR1 MNHEY, CDR2 SVGEGT. The DNA for the CDR3 is TGTGCCAGCAGTCCGTCCGACCTGACAGGGTTTAATTCACCCCTCCACTTT. It codes for CASSPSDLTGFNSPLHF.

The chain joins TRBV2 to TRBJ1-5; 7 nucleotides line up with TRBD1. The V gene's germline CDR1 is SNHLY and CDR2 FYNNEI. V trimming: 1 base; J trimming: 9 bases; junction bases outside the gene matches: 9. The CDR3 sequence is 15 residues long. The CDR3 DNA sequence: TGTGCCAGCAGTGAAGGGGGACAGCCGCCACGGCCCCAGCATTTT. Amino acids: CASSEGGQPPRPQHF.

V gene TRBV2 combines with J gene TRBJ2-1, with 8 bases aligning to TRBD2. In germline, CDR1 is SNHLY, CDR2 FYNNEI. The CDR3 runs to 14 residues. Trimming took 7 bases from V and 7 from J; bases not matched to a gene: 9. CDR3 DNA: TGTGCCAGCATTAGGCTAGCGGGCACAAATGAGCAGTTCTTC. This translates into CASIRLAGTNEQFF.

This chain connects TRBV11-1 to TRBJ2-7; D call uncertain. The V end lost 5 bases, the J end lost 7 bases, and 15 bases lay between the germline ends. CDR1 SGHAT and CDR2 FQDESV come from the germline V gene (reference sequence). CDR3 size: 13 residues. The CDR3 bases are TGTGCCAGCAGCCCTGGAGAGAGGCGGGAGCAGTACTTC. It is translated as CASSPGERREQYF.

The chain carries TRBV7-9 and TRBJ2-3, with D possibly matching TRBD1 (5 bases). Germline lookup yields CDR1 SEHNR and CDR2 FQNEAQ (reference sequence). The CDR3 spans 17 residues. With 5 bases removed from V and 0 bases from J, the gap between germline ends came to 18 bases. CDR3 amino acids: CASSPDVGQPSTDTQYF. The CDR3 region has the DNA TGTGCCAGCAGCCCAGACGTCGGACAACCTAGCACAGATACGCAGTATTTT.

This clone was found once. The rearrangement links TRBV2 to TRBJ1-2; unclear D gene. This CDR3 region has 20 residues. V dropped 7 bases and J dropped 2 bases, with 32 bases sitting between them. Looked up from germline, CDR1 is SNHLY and CDR2 is FYNNEI. The CDR3 DNA reads as TGTGCCAGCATCGCCGAACCGTCCATATTTAACCCTACCCGGAACTATGGCTACACCTTC. Its protein product is CASIAEPSIFNPTRNYGYTF.

This chain links TRBV28 with TRBJ2-1, with a weak D call TRBD2 (5 bases). Germline CDR1 is MDHEN and CDR2 is SYDVKM. V was shortened by 4 bases and J by 7 bases, with 17 bases between the two germline ends. The CDR3 loop spans 15 amino acids. CDR3 amino acids: CASSSPELVGNEQFF. The CDR3, as DNA: TGTGCCAGCAGTTCCCCTGAACTAGTTGGAAATGAGCAGTTCTTC.

The V call is TRBV2, the J call TRBJ1-2; D is possibly TRBD1 (5 bases). With 11 bases removed from V and 7 bases from J, the gap between germline ends came to 20 bases. The germline gives CDR1 SNHLY, CDR2 FYNNEI. CDR3 length equals 13 residues. The CDR3 spells CAGAGQGLFGYTF. The CDR3 bases are TGTGCCGGCGCCGGCCAGGGCTTATTTGGCTACACCTTC.

The V call is TRBV5-4, the J call TRBJ2-5, with D possibly being TRBD2 (5 bases). Germline lookup yields CDR1 SGHNT and CDR2 YYREEE (reference sequence). Deletions cut 0 bases from V and 1 base from J, with 10 bases between. CDR3 size: 15 residues. CDR3 amino acids: CASSLDLGSQETQYF. DNA for the CDR3: TGTGCCAGCAGCTTGGATCTAGGGAGCCAAGAGACCCAGTACTTC.

This CDR3 reads CASSPLAVTSTDTQYF. For the CDR3, the DNA is TGTGCCAGCTCACCGCTAGCTGTTACTAGCACAGATACGCAGTATTTT. This chain joins TRBV18 and TRBJ2-3; a weak D match, TRBD2 (5 bases). CDR1 KGHSH and CDR2 LQKENI come from the germline V gene. V was pared by 3 bases and J by 0 bases, with 13 bases between. The CDR3 has 16 residues. The whole variable domain, filled in from reference TRBV18 and TRBJ2-3, reads NAGVMQNPRHLVRRRGQEARLRCSPMKGHSHVYWYRQLPEEGLKFMVYLQKENIIDESGMPKERFSAEFPKEGPSILRIQQVVRGDSAAYFCASSPLAVTSTDTQYFGPGTRLTVL.

The chain carries TRBV15 and TRBJ1-2, with D tentatively TRBD1 (5 bases). Between the trimmed V and J ends, which lost 0 bases and 7 bases, there was a span of 21 bases. Germline V gene data show CDR1 as LNHNV and CDR2 as YYDKDF (reference sequence). CDR3 size: 17 residues. The CDR3 DNA reads as TGTGCCACCAGCAGAGACTCTCGAGCCCCAGACGGGGGTGGCTACACCTTC. This translates into CATSRDSRAPDGGGYTF.

There are a few counts of this clone. As DNA, the CDR3 is TGTGCCAGCTCACCACTGGGCGGAACCTACGAGCAGTACTTC. Its translation is CASSPLGGTYEQYF. V is TRBV18 and J is TRBJ2-7, with unresolved D. CDR3 length: 14 residues. The V gene lost 1 base and the J gene lost 2 bases, with 9 bases spanning the gap. Germline V gives CDR1 KGHSH, CDR2 LQKENI.